This T cell receptor beta chain appears in the sequencing data of a study of blood T cell repertoires in COVID-19. Across the whole study: PBMCs, B-cell-depleted T cells, or T cells provided the cDNA or gDNA that made up the material.

Authors' analysis steps: The assay estimated nucleated cells by amplifying reference gene primers. Produced via immunoSEQ multiplex PCR; TCRdb's table is partial and in-frame only. V, J and clone size were drawn from that table, and D and trimming were deduced from the DNA. The sample has roughly 230,000 clones; about 80% are singletons. The CDR3 runs 17 residues. Germline trimming cut 5 bases from V and 2 bases from J; bases unmatched to any gene: 5. Germline CDR1 reads LNHDA; CDR2 reads SQIVND (reference sequence). This receptor was obtained from a man in his fifties or sixties with active or convalescent COVID-19. V gene TRBV19 combines with J gene TRBJ2-1, with 14 bases matching TRBD2. The specimen sequenced was peripheral blood. CDR3 sequence: CASSAETSGGAYNEQFF. Written as DNA, the CDR3 is TGTGCCAGTAGTGCCGAGACTAGCGGGGGGGCCTACAATGAGCAGTTCTTC.